A selection of T cell receptor beta chains follows, all from one sample in a study of cytomegalovirus exposure and HLA in healthy donors. TCRdb's table, derived via immunoSEQ multiplex PCR, lists solely in-frame clones and lacks some. The sample has hundreds of thousands of clones, more than 75% seen once. Sequenced sample: PBMCs. These receptors were taken from a man aged 35-49 years in good health and CMV-seropositive. The CDR3 runs from the conserved cysteine through the conserved F or W. The order of the fields is J gene, V gene, D gene, CDR3 protein, CDR3 DNA. The D gene is left open where the match is weak.

TRBJ1-2 TRBV7-2 - CASSLGTTNYGYTF TGTGCCAGCAGCTTAGGGACAACTAACTATGGCTACACCTTC
TRBJ2-5 TRBV7-7 TRBD2 CASSLGQASGRARETQYF TGTGCTAGCAGCTTAGGGCAAGCTAGCGGGAGGGCAAGAGAGACCCAGTACTTC
TRBJ1-5 TRBV7-8 TRBD1 CASSDRDRADQPQHF TGTGCCAGCAGCGACCGGGACAGGGCCGATCAGCCCCAGCATTTT
TRBJ2-7 TRBV6-1 - CATTARTGPIYEQYF TGTGCCACCACTGCACGCACAGGGCCGATCTACGAGCAGTACTTC
TRBJ2-3 TRBV18 - CASSPRGASGLTDTQYF TGTGCCAGCTCACCCCGGGGGGCTAGCGGACTCACAGATACGCAGTATTTT
TRBJ2-4 TRBV6-5 TRBD1 CASSYSRQGSGDIQYF TGTGCCAGCAGTTACTCCCGACAGGGTAGTGGAGACATTCAGTACTTC
TRBJ2-3 TRBV29-1 - CSVEEALNEAVSTDTQYF TGCAGCGTTGAAGAGGCTTTGAACGAGGCGGTAAGCACAGATACGCAGTATTTT
TRBJ2-1 TRBV5-1 TRBD2 CASSLEASGTHNEQFF TGCGCCAGCAGCTTGGAGGCTAGCGGGACACACAATGAGCAGTTCTTC
TRBJ1-5 TRBV6-5 - CASSYDSNSNQPQHF TGTGCCAGCAGTTACGACAGCAATAGCAATCAGCCCCAGCATTTT
TRBJ2-1 TRBV6-4 TRBD2 CASSDLGGDFGEQFF TGTGCCAGCAGTGACCTGGGGGGGGATTTCGGTGAGCAGTTCTTC
TRBJ2-5 TRBV19 - CASSIAGYQETQYF TGTGCCAGTAGTATAGCCGGGTACCAAGAGACCCAGTACTTC
TRBJ1-1 TRBV7-3 - CASSLDGGRDTEAFF TGTGCCAGCAGCCTAGATGGGGGGAGGGACACTGAAGCTTTCTTT